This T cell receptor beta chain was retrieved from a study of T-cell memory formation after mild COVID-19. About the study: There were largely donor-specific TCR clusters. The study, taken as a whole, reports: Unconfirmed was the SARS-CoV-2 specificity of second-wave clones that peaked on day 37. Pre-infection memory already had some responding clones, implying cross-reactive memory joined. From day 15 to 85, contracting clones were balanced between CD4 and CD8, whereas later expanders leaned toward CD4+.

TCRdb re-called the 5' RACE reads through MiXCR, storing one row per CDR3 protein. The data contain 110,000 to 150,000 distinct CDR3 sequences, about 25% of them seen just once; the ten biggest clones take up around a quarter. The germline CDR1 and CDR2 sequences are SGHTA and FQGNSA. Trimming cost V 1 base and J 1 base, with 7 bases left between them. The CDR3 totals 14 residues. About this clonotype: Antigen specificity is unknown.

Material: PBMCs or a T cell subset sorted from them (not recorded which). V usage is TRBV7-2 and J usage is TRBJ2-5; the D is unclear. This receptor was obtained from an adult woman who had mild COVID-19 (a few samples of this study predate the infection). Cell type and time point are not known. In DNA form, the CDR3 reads TGTGCCAGCAGCTTAGTTACAGCCCAAGAGACCCAGTACTTC. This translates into CASSLVTAQETQYF.